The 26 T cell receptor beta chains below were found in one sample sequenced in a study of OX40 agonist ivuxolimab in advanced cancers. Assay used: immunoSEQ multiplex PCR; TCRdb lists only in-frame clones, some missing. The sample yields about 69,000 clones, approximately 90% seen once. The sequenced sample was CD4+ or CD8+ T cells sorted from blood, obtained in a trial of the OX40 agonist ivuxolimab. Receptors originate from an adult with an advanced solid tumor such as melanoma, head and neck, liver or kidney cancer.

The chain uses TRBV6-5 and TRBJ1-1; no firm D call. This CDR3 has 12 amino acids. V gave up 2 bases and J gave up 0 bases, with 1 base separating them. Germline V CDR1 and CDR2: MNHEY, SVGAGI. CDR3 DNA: TGTGCCAGCAGTTACCTGAACACTGAAGCTTTCTTT. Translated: CASSYLNTEAFF.

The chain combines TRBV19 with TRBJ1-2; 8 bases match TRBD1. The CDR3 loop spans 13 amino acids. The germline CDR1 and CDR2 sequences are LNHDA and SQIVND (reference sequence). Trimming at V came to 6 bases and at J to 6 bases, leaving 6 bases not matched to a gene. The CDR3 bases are TGTGCCAGTAGCAGACAGGGGAAGGATGGCTACACCTTC. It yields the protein CASSRQGKDGYTF.

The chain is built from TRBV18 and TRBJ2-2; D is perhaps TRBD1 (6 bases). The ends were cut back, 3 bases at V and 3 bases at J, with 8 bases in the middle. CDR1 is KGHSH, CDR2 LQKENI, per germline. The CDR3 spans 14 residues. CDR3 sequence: CASSPDSYTGELFF. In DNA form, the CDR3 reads TGTGCCAGCTCACCGGACAGCTACACCGGGGAGCTGTTTTTT. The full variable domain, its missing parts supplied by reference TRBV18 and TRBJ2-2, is NAGVMQNPRHLVRRRGQEARLRCSPMKGHSHVYWYRQLPEEGLKFMVYLQKENIIDESGMPKERFSAEFPKEGPSILRIQQVVRGDSAAYFCASSPDSYTGELFFGEGSRLTVL.

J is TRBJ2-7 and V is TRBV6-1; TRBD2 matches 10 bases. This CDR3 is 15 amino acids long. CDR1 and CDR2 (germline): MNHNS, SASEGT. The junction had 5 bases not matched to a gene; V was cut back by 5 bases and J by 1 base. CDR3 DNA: TGTGCCAGCAGTCTGGTACTAGCGGGATCCTACGAGCAGTACTTC. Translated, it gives CASSLVLAGSYEQYF.

The CDR3, as DNA: TGCGCCAGCAGTGAGCCCGGGCTAGCGGGAGGGAGGGATACGCAGTATTTT. It is translated as CASSEPGLAGGRDTQYF. The rearrangement links TRBV10-1 to TRBJ2-3; 12 bases are shared with TRBD2. The CDR3 is 17 amino acids. Germline trimming cut 2 bases from V and 6 bases from J; bases unmatched to any gene: 9. In germline, CDR1 is WNHNN, CDR2 SYGVQD (reference sequence).

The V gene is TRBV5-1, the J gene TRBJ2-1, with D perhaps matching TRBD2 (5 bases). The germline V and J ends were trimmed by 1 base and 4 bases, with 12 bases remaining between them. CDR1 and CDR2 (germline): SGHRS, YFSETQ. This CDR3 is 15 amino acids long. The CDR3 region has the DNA TGCGCCAGCAGCTTGACGGGGTTCCTATACAATGAGCAGTTCTTC. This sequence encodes CASSLTGFLYNEQFF.

Written as DNA, the CDR3 is TGTGCCAGCAGCCCCAACCTGAAAGAGACCCAGTACTTC. Its translation is CASSPNLKETQYF. The gene calls are TRBV14 and TRBJ2-5, with no clear D. CDR1 and CDR2 (germline): SGHDN, FVKESK. This CDR3 is built from 13 residues. The ends were cut back, 4 bases at V and 3 bases at J, with 9 bases in the middle.

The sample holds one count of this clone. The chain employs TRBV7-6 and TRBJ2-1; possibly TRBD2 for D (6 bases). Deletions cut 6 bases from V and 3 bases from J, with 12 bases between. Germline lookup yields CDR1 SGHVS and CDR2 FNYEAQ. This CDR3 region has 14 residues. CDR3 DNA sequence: TGTGCCAGCAGTGGCATCGGGGGCTACAATGAGCAGTTCTTC. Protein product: CASSGIGGYNEQFF.

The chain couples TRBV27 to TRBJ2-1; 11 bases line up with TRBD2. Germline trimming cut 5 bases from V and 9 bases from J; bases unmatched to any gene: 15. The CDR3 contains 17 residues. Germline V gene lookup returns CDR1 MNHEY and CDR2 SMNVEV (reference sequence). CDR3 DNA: TGTGCCAGCAGTATCCTAGTTTTTGGGACTAGCGGTACTGAGCAGTTCTTC. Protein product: CASSILVFGTSGTEQFF.

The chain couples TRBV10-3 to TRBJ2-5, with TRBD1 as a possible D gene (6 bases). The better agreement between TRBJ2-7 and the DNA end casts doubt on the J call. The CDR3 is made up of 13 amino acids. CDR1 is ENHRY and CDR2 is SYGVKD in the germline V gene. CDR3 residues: CASTGLGLYEQYF. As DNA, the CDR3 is TGTGCCAGCACAGGGTTGGGTCTCTACGAGCAGTACTTC.

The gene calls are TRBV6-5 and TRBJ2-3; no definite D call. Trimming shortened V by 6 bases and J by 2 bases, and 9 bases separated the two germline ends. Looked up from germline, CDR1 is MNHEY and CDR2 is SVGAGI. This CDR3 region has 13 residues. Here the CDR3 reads CASRSSYTDTQYF. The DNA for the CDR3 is TGTGCCAGCAGAAGCAGTTACACAGATACGCAGTATTTT.

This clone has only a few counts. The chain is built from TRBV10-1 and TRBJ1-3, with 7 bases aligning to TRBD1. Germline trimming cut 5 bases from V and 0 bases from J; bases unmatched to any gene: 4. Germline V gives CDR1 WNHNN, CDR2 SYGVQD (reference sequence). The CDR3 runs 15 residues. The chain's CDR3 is CASSTGQNSGNTIYF. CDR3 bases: TGCGCCAGCAGTACGGGACAGAACTCTGGAAACACCATATATTTT.

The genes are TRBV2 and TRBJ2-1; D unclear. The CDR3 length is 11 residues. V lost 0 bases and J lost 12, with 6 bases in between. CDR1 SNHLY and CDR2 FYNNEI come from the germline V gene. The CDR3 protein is CASSEALRQFF. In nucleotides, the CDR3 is TGTGCCAGCAGTGAAGCGCTTCGGCAGTTCTTC.

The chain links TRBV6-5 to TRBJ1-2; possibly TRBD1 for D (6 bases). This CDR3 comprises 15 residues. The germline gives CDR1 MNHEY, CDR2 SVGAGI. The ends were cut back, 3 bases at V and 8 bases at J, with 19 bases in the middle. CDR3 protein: CASSYRPRTEDGYTF. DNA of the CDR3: TGTGCCAGCAGTTATCGCCCCAGGACAGAGGACGGCTACACCTTC.

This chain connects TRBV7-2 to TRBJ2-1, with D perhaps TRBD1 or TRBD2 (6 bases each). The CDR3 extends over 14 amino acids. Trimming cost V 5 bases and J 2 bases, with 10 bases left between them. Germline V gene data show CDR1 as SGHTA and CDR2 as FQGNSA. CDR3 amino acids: CASSPRGAYNEQFF. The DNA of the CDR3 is TGTGCCAGCAGCCCAAGGGGGGCCTACAATGAGCAGTTCTTC.

The CDR3 nucleotides are TGTGCCAGCAGTTGGATTGGGGGCACAACAGATACGCAGTATTTT. This encodes CASSWIGGTTDTQYF. The chain uses TRBV6-1 and TRBJ2-3; TRBD1 might be the D (6 bases). The CDR3 is 15 amino acids. V lost 5 bases, J lost 3 bases, and 15 bases lay in between. Germline-derived CDR1 and CDR2 are MNHNS and SASEGT.

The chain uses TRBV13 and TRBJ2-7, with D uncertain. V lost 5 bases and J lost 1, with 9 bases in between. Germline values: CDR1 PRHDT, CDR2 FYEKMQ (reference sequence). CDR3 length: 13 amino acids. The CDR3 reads CASSPPSSYEQYF. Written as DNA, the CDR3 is TGTGCCAGCAGCCCACCGTCATCCTACGAGCAGTACTTC.

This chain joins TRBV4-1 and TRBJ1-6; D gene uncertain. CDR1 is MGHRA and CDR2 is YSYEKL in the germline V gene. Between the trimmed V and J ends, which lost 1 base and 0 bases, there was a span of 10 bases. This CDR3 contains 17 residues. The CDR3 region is CASSQGTASSYNSPLHF. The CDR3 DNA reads TGCGCCAGCAGCCAAGGGACCGCGAGCTCCTATAATTCACCCCTCCACTTT.

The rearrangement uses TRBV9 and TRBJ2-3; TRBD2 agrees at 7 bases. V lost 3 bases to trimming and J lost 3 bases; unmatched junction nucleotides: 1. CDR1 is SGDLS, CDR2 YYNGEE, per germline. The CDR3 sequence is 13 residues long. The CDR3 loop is CASSGTRTDTQYF. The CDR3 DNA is TGTGCCAGCAGCGGGACTAGGACAGATACGCAGTATTTT.

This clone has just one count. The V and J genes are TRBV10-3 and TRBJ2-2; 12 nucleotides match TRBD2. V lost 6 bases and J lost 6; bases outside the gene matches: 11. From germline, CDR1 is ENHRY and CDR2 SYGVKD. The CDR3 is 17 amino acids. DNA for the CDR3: TGTGCCATCAGGTCTAAGAGGACTAGCGGGATATCCGGGGAGCTGTTTTTT. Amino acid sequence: CAIRSKRTSGISGELFF.

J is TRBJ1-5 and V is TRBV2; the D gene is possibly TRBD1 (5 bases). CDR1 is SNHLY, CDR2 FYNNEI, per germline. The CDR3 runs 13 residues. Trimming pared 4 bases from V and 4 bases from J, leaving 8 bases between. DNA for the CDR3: TGTGCCAGCAGTGCGGGACTAAATCAGCCCCAGCATTTT. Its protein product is CASSAGLNQPQHF.

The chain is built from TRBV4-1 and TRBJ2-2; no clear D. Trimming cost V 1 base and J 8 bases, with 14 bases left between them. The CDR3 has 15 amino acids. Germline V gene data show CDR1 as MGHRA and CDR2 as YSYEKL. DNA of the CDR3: TGCGCCAGCAGCCAAGCCCCCGTAGATTTTGGGGAGCTGTTTTTT. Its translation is CASSQAPVDFGELFF.

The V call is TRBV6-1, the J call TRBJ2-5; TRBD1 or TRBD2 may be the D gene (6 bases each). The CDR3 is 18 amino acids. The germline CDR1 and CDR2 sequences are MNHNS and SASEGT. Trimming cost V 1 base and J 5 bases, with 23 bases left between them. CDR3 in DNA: TGTGCCAGCAGTGAAGATAGAGGGTACGGGGGCCGGGGGGAGACCCAGTACTTC. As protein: CASSEDRGYGGRGETQYF.

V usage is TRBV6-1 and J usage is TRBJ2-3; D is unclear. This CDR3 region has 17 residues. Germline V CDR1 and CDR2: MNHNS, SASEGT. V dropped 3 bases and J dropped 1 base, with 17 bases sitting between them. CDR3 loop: CASSDSFILVGTDTQYF. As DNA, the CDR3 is TGTGCCAGCAGTGATTCCTTTATTCTGGTGGGCACAGATACGCAGTATTTT.

CDR3 protein: CSVSPSGSYNEQFF. In DNA form, the CDR3 reads TGCAGCGTTAGCCCTAGCGGCTCCTACAATGAGCAGTTCTTC. The genes are TRBV29-1 and TRBJ2-1; 7 nucleotides match TRBD2. Germline V gene lookup returns CDR1 SQVTM and CDR2 ANQGSEA. The CDR3 runs 14 residues. The V gene end was trimmed by 5 bases and the J gene end by 0 bases; junction bases not matched to a gene: 4.

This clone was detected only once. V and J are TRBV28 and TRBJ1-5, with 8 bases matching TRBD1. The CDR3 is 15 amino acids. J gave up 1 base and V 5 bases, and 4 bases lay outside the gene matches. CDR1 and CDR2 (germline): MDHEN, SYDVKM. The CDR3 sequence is CASSLTGGSNQPQHF. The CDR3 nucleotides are TGTGCCAGCAGTCTTACAGGGGGGAGCAATCAGCCCCAGCATTTT.